The 24 T cell receptor beta chains listed next were all sequenced from one sample in a study of T cells in localized non-small cell lung cancer. Produced via immunoSEQ multiplex PCR; TCRdb's table is partial and in-frame only. The table lists some 13,000 clones, 80% to 90% of them singletons. The source was peripheral blood, collected before any cancer treatment. These receptors originate from a male donor aged 60 or over with stage I lung adenocarcinoma.

The chain couples TRBV27 to TRBJ2-1; 7 bases fit TRBD2. Trimming cost V 3 bases and J 3 bases; bases outside gene matches: 5. CDR1 and CDR2 from the germline V gene are MNHEY and SMNVEV (reference sequence). The CDR3 runs to 15 residues. The CDR3 coding sequence is TGTGCCAGCAGTTTTAGAGCGGGGAACTACAATGAGCAGTTCTTC. Its translation is CASSFRAGNYNEQFF.

This clone was picked up a small number of times. The chain carries TRBV5-1 and TRBJ2-7, with 7 bases aligning to TRBD2. Unmatched junction bases numbered 5, after V lost 5 bases and J lost 0 bases. This CDR3 comprises 14 residues. CDR1 is SGHRS, CDR2 YFSETQ, per germline. The chain's CDR3 is CASRLGDYSYEQYF. The CDR3 bases are TGCGCCAGCAGGCTGGGGGACTACTCCTACGAGCAGTACTTC.

For the CDR3, the DNA is TGTGCCAGCAGTGAAGCTAGGGGTGACTATGGCTACACCTTC. Translated, it gives CASSEARGDYGYTF. The J gene is TRBJ1-2, the V gene TRBV2, with D possibly matching TRBD1 (5 bases). V shed 0 bases and J shed 3 bases, with 8 bases lying between them. The germline gives CDR1 SNHLY, CDR2 FYNNEI. The CDR3 is made up of 14 amino acids.

This clone was seen once. The rearrangement uses TRBV28 and TRBJ2-7, with a possible D match to TRBD1 (6 bases). Germline V lookup: CDR1 MDHEN, CDR2 SYDVKM. Trimming removed 5 bases from V and 2 bases from J, with 16 bases in between. CDR3 length equals 15 residues. In DNA, the CDR3 is TGTGCCAGCAGTACGACAGGTAATAGCGCCTACGAGCAGTACTTC. It yields the protein CASSTTGNSAYEQYF.

The V call is TRBV5-1, the J call TRBJ2-2; D possibly uses TRBD1 or TRBD2 (5 bases each). The CDR3 is made up of 14 amino acids. V dropped 5 bases and J dropped 0 bases, with 8 bases sitting between them. Germline V gives CDR1 SGHRS, CDR2 YFSETQ. This chain's CDR3 is CASRRDANTGELFF. In DNA, the CDR3 is TGCGCCAGCAGAAGGGACGCGAACACCGGGGAGCTGTTTTTT.

The chain uses TRBV5-1 and TRBJ2-3, with TRBD1 matching 9 bases. Losses at the gene ends were 2 bases for V and 3 bases for J; bases not matched to a gene: 7. CDR3 length equals 16 residues. The germline V gene has CDR1 SGHRS and CDR2 YFSETQ. CDR3 nucleotides: TGCGCCAGCAGCTTTAAGGGACAGGGTCATACAGATACGCAGTATTTT. It codes for CASSFKGQGHTDTQYF.

V usage is TRBV7-3 and J usage is TRBJ2-6; no definite D call. The germline CDR1 and CDR2 sequences are SGHTA and FQGTGA. This CDR3 has 15 amino acids. V was trimmed by 5 bases and J by 3 bases, leaving 11 bases between them. CDR3 coding DNA: TGTGCCAGCAGCCACCTCGAGAGTGGGGCCAACGTCCTGACTTTC. Translated, it gives CASSHLESGANVLTF.

The chain couples TRBV23-1 to TRBJ1-5; D is uncertain. TRBV23-1 falls under the ORF class, with uncertain function. CDR3 length: 19 amino acids. V lost 4 bases, J lost 4 bases, and 26 bases lay in between. The CDR3 DNA sequence: TGCGCCAGCAGTCTGCCCCTACCCTTCGGAGGCAGTTTTAATCAGCCCCAGCATTTT. Translated: CASSLPLPFGGSFNQPQHF.

The chain has TRBV28 and TRBJ2-5; 8 nucleotides match TRBD1. The V gene's germline CDR1 is MDHEN and CDR2 SYDVKM. With 4 bases clipped from V and 5 bases from J, the junction kept 9 bases outside the gene matches. The CDR3 has 15 amino acids. Here the CDR3 reads CASSSPGQGRETQYF. The DNA of the CDR3 is TGTGCCAGCAGTTCCCCCGGACAGGGCAGGGAGACCCAGTACTTC.

A single count supports this clone. The chain joins TRBV5-4 to TRBJ1-6; no firm D call. V was clipped by 3 bases and J by 0 bases, with 10 bases between them. The CDR3 runs 16 residues. Germline V gene lookup returns CDR1 SGHNT and CDR2 YYREEE (reference sequence). The DNA of the CDR3 is TGTGCCAGCAGCTCGGATCCGAGCTCCTATAATTCACCCCTCCACTTT. Translating gives CASSSDPSSYNSPLHF. The variable domain in full, with the rest retrieved from reference TRBV5-4 and TRBJ1-6, is ETGVTQSPTHLIKTRGQQVTLRCSSQSGHNTVSWYQQALGQGPQFIFQYYREEENGRGNFPPRFSGLQFPNYSSELNVNALELDDSALYLCASSSDPSSYNSPLHFGNGTRLTVT.

The CDR3, as DNA: TGTGCCAGCTCCCTCTCCGCCCGGCAGGGGGCGTTTGGCTACACCTTC. This codes for CASSLSARQGAFGYTF. This sequence joins TRBV28 and TRBJ1-2, with TRBD1 matching 8 bases. CDR1 and CDR2 (germline): MDHEN, SYDVKM. The junction had 18 bases not matched to a gene; V was cut back by 8 bases and J by 7 bases. The CDR3 is 16 residues long.

This chain connects TRBV18 to TRBJ1-1; D call uncertain. Trimming removed 4 bases from V and 0 bases from J, with 6 bases in between. In germline, CDR1 is KGHSH, CDR2 LQKENI. This CDR3 has 13 residues. CDR3 sequence: CASSQGVNTEAFF. The DNA of the CDR3 is TGTGCCAGCTCACAGGGAGTGAACACTGAAGCTTTCTTT.

This chain uses TRBV28 with TRBJ2-5; 11 bases align to TRBD2. Per the germline V gene, CDR1 is MDHEN and CDR2 is SYDVKM. Trimming at V came to 5 bases and at J to 7 bases, leaving 15 bases not matched to a gene. The length of the CDR3 is 17 residues. This CDR3 is CASSPRTSGYLQGTQYF. For the CDR3, the DNA is TGTGCCAGCAGTCCCCGGACTAGCGGGTACCTTCAGGGGACCCAGTACTTC. Using reference TRBV28 and TRBJ2-5 for the parts outside the CDR3, the full variable domain is DVKVTQSSRYLVKRTGEKVFLECVQDMDHENMFWYRQDPGLGLRLIYFSYDVKMKEKGDIPEGYSVSREKKERFSLILESASTNQTSMYLCASSPRTSGYLQGTQYFGPGTRLLVL.

This clone has just a few counts. V usage is TRBV27 and J usage is TRBJ1-2, with D possibly matching TRBD1 (6 bases). Per germline, CDR1 MNHEY and CDR2 SMNVEV (reference sequence). The CDR3 length is 15 residues. V was pared by 4 bases and J by 4 bases, with 16 bases between. The CDR3 sequence: CASSSPQQGSYGYTF. For the CDR3, the DNA is TGTGCCAGCAGTTCTCCCCAACAGGGCTCCTATGGCTACACCTTC.

The V gene is TRBV6-6, the J gene TRBJ1-1; D might be TRBD1 (6 bases). The germline V and J ends were trimmed by 4 bases and 3 bases, with 18 bases remaining between them. There are 16 residues in the CDR3. Germline CDR1 MNHNY, CDR2 SVGAGI (reference sequence). CDR3 in DNA: TGTGCCAGCAGTTTTCAACTACAGGGAGGAGACACTGAAGCTTTCTTT. Its protein is CASSFQLQGGDTEAFF.

The chain links TRBV7-8 to TRBJ1-5, with unresolved D. The germline V gene has CDR1 SGHVS and CDR2 FQNEAQ. The CDR3 loop spans 13 amino acids. V lost 1 base to trimming and J lost 5 bases, with 6 bases between them. As DNA, the CDR3 is TGTGCCAGCAGCTTAGTCTTTGATCAGCCCCAGCATTTT. Residues: CASSLVFDQPQHF.

The gene calls are TRBV6-1 and TRBJ2-1, with a possible D match to TRBD2 (6 bases). This CDR3 has 14 amino acids. Germline V CDR1 and CDR2: MNHNS, SASEGT. V was shortened by 3 bases and J by 3 bases, with 9 bases between the two germline ends. CDR3 nucleotides: TGTGCCAGCAGTGAGCGGGAAAGCTACAATGAGCAGTTCTTC. This sequence encodes CASSERESYNEQFF.

The chain recombines TRBV30 with TRBJ2-2; D remains ambiguous. V lost 4 bases, J lost 4 bases, and 7 bases lay in between. Germline V gene data show CDR1 as GTSNPN and CDR2 as SVGIG (reference sequence). CDR3 length: 12 residues. The CDR3 nucleotides read TGTGCCTGGATGGGTGGCACCGGGGAGCTGTTTTTT. Translating gives CAWMGGTGELFF.

This rearrangement joins TRBV28 to TRBJ2-7, with D possibly being TRBD1 or TRBD2 (5 bases each). The germline gives CDR1 MDHEN, CDR2 SYDVKM. Trimming took 5 bases from V and 4 from J, leaving 18 bases between them. The length of the CDR3 is 15 residues. DNA for the CDR3: TGTGCCAGCAGTAACCGGGACCTGAGGAAGTACGAGCAGTACTTC. This codes for CASSNRDLRKYEQYF.

CDR3 protein: CASSLGPGSANEQFF. DNA of the CDR3: TGCGCCAGCAGCTTGGGGCCAGGGAGCGCCAATGAGCAGTTCTTC. The chain carries TRBV5-1 and TRBJ2-1; D tentatively fits TRBD1 or TRBD2 (5 bases each). The CDR3 contains 15 residues. V lost 0 bases to trimming and J lost 6 bases, with 13 bases between them. Germline assignment: CDR1 SGHRS and CDR2 YFSETQ.

The rearrangement joins TRBV9 to TRBJ2-7; D perhaps matches TRBD2 (6 bases). Germline V CDR1 and CDR2: SGDLS, YYNGEE. This CDR3 comprises 15 residues. The germline V and J ends were trimmed by 2 bases and 4 bases, with 16 bases remaining between them. CDR3 region: CASSVRGTTTYEQYF. Written as DNA, the CDR3 is TGTGCCAGCAGCGTTCGGGGGACCACGACTTACGAGCAGTACTTC.

The CDR3 loop reads CASSLAGTGAGETQYF. The CDR3 DNA reads as TGTGCCAGCAGCTTAGCCGGGACAGGGGCGGGGGAGACCCAGTACTTC. The V call is TRBV7-9, the J call TRBJ2-5, with 10 nucleotides matching TRBD1. Germline CDR1 is SEHNR and CDR2 is FQNEAQ (reference sequence). The ends lost 0 bases at V and 5 bases at J; junction bases unmatched: 6. The CDR3 is 16 residues long.

This rearrangement joins TRBV7-8 to TRBJ2-7; a possible D gene is TRBD2 (5 bases). The CDR3 has 14 residues. V lost 3 bases to trimming and J lost 3 bases, with 12 bases between them. Germline CDR1 and CDR2: SGHVS and FQNEAQ. The CDR3 here is CASSFGPEVYEQYF. In nucleotides, the CDR3 is TGTGCCAGCAGCTTCGGACCGGAGGTCTACGAGCAGTACTTC.

This clone came up once. V and J are TRBV7-9 and TRBJ2-2; D not certain. The CDR3 is made up of 12 amino acids. In germline, CDR1 is SEHNR, CDR2 FQNEAQ (reference sequence). Trimming stripped 4 bases from V and 7 bases from J, with 7 bases between. The CDR3 nucleotides read TGTGCCAGCAGCTATGGTGGCGGGGAGCTGTTTTTT. The encoded protein is CASSYGGGELFF. The entire variable domain, with the rest obtained from reference TRBV7-9 and TRBJ2-2, is as follows: DTGVSQNPRHKITKRGQNVTFRCDPISEHNRLYWYRQTLGQGPEFLTYFQNEAQLEKSRLLSDRFSAERPKGSFSTLEIQRTEQGDSAMYLCASSYGGGELFFGEGSRLTVL.